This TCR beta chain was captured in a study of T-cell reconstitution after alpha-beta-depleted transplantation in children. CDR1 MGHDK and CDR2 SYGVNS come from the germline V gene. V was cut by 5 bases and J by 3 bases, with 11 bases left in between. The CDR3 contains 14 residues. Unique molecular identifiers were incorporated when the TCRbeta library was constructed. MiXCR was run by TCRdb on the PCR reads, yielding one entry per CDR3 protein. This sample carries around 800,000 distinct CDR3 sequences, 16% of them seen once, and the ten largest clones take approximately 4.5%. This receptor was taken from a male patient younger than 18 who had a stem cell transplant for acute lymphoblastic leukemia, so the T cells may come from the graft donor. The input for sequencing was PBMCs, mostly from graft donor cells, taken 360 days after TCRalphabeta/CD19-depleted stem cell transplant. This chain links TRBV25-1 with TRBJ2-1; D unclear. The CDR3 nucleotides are TGTGCCAGCAGTAGGCCCTCCTTCTACAATGAGCAGTTCTTC. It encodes CASSRPSFYNEQFF.